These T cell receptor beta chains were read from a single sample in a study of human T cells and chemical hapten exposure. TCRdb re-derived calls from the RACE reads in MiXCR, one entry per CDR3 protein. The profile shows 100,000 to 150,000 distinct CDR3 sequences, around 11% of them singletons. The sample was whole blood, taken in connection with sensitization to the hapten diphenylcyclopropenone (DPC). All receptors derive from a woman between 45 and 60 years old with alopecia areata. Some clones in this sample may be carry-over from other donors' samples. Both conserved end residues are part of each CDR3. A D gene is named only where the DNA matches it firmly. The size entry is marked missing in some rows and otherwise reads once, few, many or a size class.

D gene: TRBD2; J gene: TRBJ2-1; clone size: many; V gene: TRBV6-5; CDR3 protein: CASSQIAGGFYNEQFF; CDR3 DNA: TGTGCCAGCAGCCAAATAGCGGGGGGGTTCTACAATGAGCAGTTCTTC
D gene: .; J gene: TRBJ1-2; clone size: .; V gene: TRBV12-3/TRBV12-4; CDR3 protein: CASSFGNYGYTF; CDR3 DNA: TGTGCCAGCAGTTTTGGGAACTATGGCTACACCTTC
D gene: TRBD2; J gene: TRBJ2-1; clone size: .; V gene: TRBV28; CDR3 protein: CASSPTPTSLDEQFF; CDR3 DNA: TGTGCCAGCAGTCCCACGCCGACTAGCTTGGATGAGCAGTTCTTC
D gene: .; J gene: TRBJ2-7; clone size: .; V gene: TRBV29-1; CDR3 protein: CSVDGGSPHEQYF; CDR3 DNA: TGCAGCGTTGATGGGGGGAGTCCCCACGAGCAGTACTTC
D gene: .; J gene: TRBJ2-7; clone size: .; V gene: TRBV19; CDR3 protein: CASSPSSGGYEQYF; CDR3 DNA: TGTGCCAGTAGTCCATCCTCCGGTGGATACGAGCAGTACTTC
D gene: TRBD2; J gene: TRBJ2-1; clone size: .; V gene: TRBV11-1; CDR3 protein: CASSLIAFRGAGANEQFF; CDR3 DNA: TGTGCCAGCAGCTTAATTGCGTTTCGGGGAGCGGGGGCGAATGAGCAGTTCTTC
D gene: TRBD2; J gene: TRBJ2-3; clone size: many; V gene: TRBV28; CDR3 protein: CASSLPAGADTQYF; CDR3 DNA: TGTGCCAGCAGTCTCCCTGCGGGGGCAGATACGCAGTATTTT
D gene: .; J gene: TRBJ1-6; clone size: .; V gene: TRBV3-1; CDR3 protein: CASSPRQDKPLHF; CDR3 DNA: TGTGCCAGCAGCCCTAGACAGGATAAGCCCCTCCACTTT
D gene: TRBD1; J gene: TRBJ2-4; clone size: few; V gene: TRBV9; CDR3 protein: CASSPPGQGANIQYF; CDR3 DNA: TGTGCCAGCAGCCCGCCGGGACAGGGGGCTAACATTCAGTACTTC
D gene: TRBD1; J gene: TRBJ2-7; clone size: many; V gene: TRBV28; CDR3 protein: CASSPRDSSYEQYF; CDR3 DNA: TGTGCCAGCAGTCCTCGGGACAGTTCCTACGAGCAGTACTTC
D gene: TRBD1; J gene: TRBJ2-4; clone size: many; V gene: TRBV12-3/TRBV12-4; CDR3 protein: CASRGTGVGIQYF; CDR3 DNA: TGTGCCAGCAGGGGGACAGGGGTTGGGATTCAGTACTTC
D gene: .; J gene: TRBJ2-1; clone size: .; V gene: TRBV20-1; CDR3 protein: CSARGEASDYNEQFF; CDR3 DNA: TGCAGTGCTAGAGGGGAGGCTAGCGACTACAATGAGCAGTTCTTC
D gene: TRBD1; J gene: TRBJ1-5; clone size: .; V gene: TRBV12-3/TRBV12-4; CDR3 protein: CASSHRGGQPQHF; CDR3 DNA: TGTGCCAGCAGTCACAGGGGAGGACAGCCCCAGCATTTT
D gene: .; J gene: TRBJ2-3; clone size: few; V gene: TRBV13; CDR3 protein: CASSHYRDLREYF; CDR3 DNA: TGTGCCAGCAGCCACTACCGGGACTTAAGAGAATATTTT
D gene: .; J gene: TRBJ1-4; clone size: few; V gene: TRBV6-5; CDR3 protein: CASSYGGSGEKLFF; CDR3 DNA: TGTGCCAGCAGTTACGGAGGGTCTGGTGAAAAACTGTTTTTT